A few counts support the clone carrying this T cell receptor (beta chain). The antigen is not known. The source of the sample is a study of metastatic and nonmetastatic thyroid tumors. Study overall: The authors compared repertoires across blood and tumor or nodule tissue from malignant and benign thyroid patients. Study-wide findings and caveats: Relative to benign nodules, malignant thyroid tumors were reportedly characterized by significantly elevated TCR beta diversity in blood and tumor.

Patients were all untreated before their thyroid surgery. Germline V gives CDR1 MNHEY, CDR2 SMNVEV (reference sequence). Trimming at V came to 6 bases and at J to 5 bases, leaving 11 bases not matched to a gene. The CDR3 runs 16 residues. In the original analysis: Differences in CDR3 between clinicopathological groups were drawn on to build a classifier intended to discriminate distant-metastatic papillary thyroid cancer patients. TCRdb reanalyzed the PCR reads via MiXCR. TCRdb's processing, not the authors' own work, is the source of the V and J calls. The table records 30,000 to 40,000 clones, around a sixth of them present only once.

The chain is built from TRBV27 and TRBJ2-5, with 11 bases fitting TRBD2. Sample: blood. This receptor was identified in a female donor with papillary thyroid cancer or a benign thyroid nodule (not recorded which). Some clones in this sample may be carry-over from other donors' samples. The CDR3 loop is CASSRITSGSSETQYF. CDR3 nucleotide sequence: TGTGCCAGCAGCCGTATTACTAGCGGGAGTTCTGAGACCCAGTACTTC.